These 8 T cell receptor beta chains share one sample of origin, sequenced in a study of T cells in Graves' hyperthyroidism and ophthalmopathy. TCR beta CDR3 regions were amplified from RNA transcripts. The study used the HTBI primer set for a first-round RT-PCR of the TCR CDR3. TCRdb reprocessed the multiplex PCR reads via MiXCR and lists one record per CDR3 protein. The sample lists hundreds of thousands of distinct CDR3 sequences, about 17% occurring once. The sample was blood. The receptor set was obtained from a woman under 30 with Graves' ophthalmopathy.

This clonotype showed up many times. The chain links TRBV12-5 to TRBJ2-3; a weak D match, TRBD1 (6 bases). Germline CDR1 is LGHNT and CDR2 is FRNRAP. This CDR3 is built from 16 residues. With 0 bases removed from V and 4 bases from J, the gap between germline ends came to 14 bases. The CDR3, as DNA: TGTGCTAGTGGTTTGGTAATTAGGGGGATGGCAGATACGCAGTATTTT. It encodes CASGLVIRGMADTQYF. Using reference TRBV12-5 and TRBJ2-3 for the parts outside the CDR3, the full variable domain is DARVTQTPRHKVTEMGQEVTMRCQPILGHNTVFWYRQTMMQGLELLAYFRNRAPLDDSGMPKDRFSAEMPDATLATLKIQPSEPRDSAVYFCASGLVIRGMADTQYFGPGTRLTVL.

This clonotype occurred many times. The chain is built from TRBV7-9 and TRBJ1-1; no clear D gene. The V gene's germline CDR1 is SEHNR and CDR2 FQNEAQ (reference sequence). The V and J ends lost 5 bases and 6 bases respectively, with 10 bases between them. This CDR3 has 12 amino acids. The CDR3 DNA sequence: TGTGCCAGCAGCCTAACGGGCCCTGAAGCTTTCTTT. This translates into CASSLTGPEAFF.

This clonotype was seen many times. This chain uses TRBV5-1 with TRBJ2-3; D is perhaps TRBD1 (6 bases). The V and J ends lost 4 bases and 0 bases respectively, with 18 bases between them. Germline CDR1 is SGHRS and CDR2 is YFSETQ. The CDR3 runs to 17 residues. In DNA form, the CDR3 reads TGCGCCAGCAGCCGTGGTCCACAGGGCACTAGCACAGATACGCAGTATTTT. Translated: CASSRGPQGTSTDTQYF.

This clonotype has at least ten counts. This chain uses TRBV7-2 with TRBJ2-7, with 14 nucleotides matching TRBD2. Germline V gene data show CDR1 as SGHTA and CDR2 as FQGNSA. The ends lost 5 bases at V and 4 bases at J; junction bases unmatched: 10. The CDR3 spans 17 residues. CDR3 region: CASSPETSGRARYEQYF. Written as DNA, the CDR3 is TGTGCCAGCAGCCCCGAGACTAGCGGGAGGGCCAGGTACGAGCAGTACTTC.

This clonotype was counted a few times. The chain employs TRBV14 and TRBJ2-7; 7 nucleotides agree with TRBD1. CDR3 size: 15 residues. J was trimmed by 2 bases and V by 2 bases; bases with no gene match: 6. CDR1 and CDR2 from the germline V gene are SGHDN and FVKESK. CDR3 nucleotides: TGTGCCAGCAGCCAACCGACAGGGAGCGCCTACGAGCAGTACTTC. This sequence encodes CASSQPTGSAYEQYF.

This clonotype was recorded many times. The V call is TRBV7-8, the J call TRBJ2-1; TRBD2 agrees at 9 bases. Germline CDR1 is SGHVS and CDR2 is FQNEAQ. V lost 2 bases and J lost 1; bases outside the gene matches: 9. CDR3 size: 18 residues. The CDR3 protein is CASSLFSRSGGSYNEQFF. CDR3 DNA sequence: TGTGCCAGCAGCTTATTCTCGAGGAGCGGGGGGTCCTACAATGAGCAGTTCTTC.

This clonotype came up many times. J is TRBJ2-1 and V is TRBV28; TRBD1 agrees at 11 bases. V trimming: 5 bases; J trimming: 7 bases; junction bases outside the gene matches: 10. CDR3 length: 16 residues. The germline V gene has CDR1 MDHEN and CDR2 SYDVKM. CDR3 nucleotide sequence: TGTGCCAGCAGTCAACATGGACAGGGGGCATGGAATGAGCAGTTCTTC. This gives the protein CASSQHGQGAWNEQFF.

This clonotype was counted at least ten times. The rearrangement links TRBV15 to TRBJ1-5; 11 bases agree with TRBD1. Germline loops: CDR1 LNHNV, CDR2 YYDKDF (reference sequence). With V trimmed by 3 bases and J by 4 bases, 8 bases remained unmatched. CDR3 size: 17 residues. This chain's CDR3 is CATSRGAGTGGNQPQHF. CDR3 DNA sequence: TGTGCCACCAGCAGGGGCGCGGGGACAGGGGGGAATCAGCCCCAGCATTTT.